This T cell receptor beta chain appears in the sequencing data of a study of cytotoxic CD8 clonotypes in ibrutinib-treated CLL. The junction had 7 bases not matched to a gene; V was cut back by 7 bases and J by 1 base. Germline CDR1 and CDR2: SQVTM and ANQGSEA. CDR3 size: 13 residues. Roughly 1.8 micrograms of genomic DNA came from cryopreserved PBMCs for TCR beta libraries. This table comes from immunoSEQ multiplex PCR, and its TCRdb copy is limited to in-frame clones, with some not included. The table records approximately 160,000 clones, about 88% of them present only once. The clonotype was recovered from a human donor with chronic lymphocytic leukemia. The chain recombines TRBV29-1 with TRBJ2-7; 7 bases align to TRBD2. Sample: PBMCs, taken at disease progression, from a patient treated with ibrutinib. CDR3 sequence (DNA): TGCAGCGCCGGAACCGGGAGGTCCTACGAGCAGTACTTC. Translating gives CSAGTGRSYEQYF.